The TCR beta chain under discussion was sequenced for a study of blood T cell repertoires in COVID-19. Assay used: immunoSEQ multiplex PCR; TCRdb lists only in-frame clones, some missing. The table lists about 44,000 clones, around 87% of them singletons, with 4.5% to 5% in the top ten. Sequences were obtained from peripheral blood. The TCR comes from a human donor in a cohort sampled during active COVID-19.

CDR3 DNA: TGTGCCAGCGCTATCAAGCCCGGGACAGGGGATCAGCCCCAGCATTTT. This sequence encodes CASAIKPGTGDQPQHF. The chain has TRBV19 and TRBJ1-5; 10 nucleotides agree with TRBD1. V dropped 9 bases and J dropped 5; count of bases not matched to a gene: 13. The CDR3 totals 16 residues. CDR1 and CDR2 (germline): LNHDA, SQIVND (reference sequence).